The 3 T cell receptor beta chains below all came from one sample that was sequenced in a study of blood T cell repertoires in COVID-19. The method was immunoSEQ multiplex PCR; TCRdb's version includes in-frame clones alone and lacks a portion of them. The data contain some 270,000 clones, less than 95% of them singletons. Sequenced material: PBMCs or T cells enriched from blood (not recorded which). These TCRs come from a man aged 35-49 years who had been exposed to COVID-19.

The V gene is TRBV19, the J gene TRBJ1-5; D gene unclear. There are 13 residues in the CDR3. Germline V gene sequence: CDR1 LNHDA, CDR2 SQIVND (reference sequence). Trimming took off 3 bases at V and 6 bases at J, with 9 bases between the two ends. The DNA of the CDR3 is TGTGCCAGTAGTATTTGGTTCGGTCAGCCCCAGCATTTT. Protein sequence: CASSIWFGQPQHF.

The CDR3 DNA is TGTGCCAGCAGCTCCCCGGGACTAGCGGGGGCGTCTGGAAAGCTGTTTTTT. Its protein is CASSSPGLAGASGKLFF. This chain uses TRBV25-1 with TRBJ2-2; 14 nucleotides agree with TRBD2. J gave up 12 bases and V 6 bases, and 15 bases lay outside the gene matches. CDR3 length equals 17 residues. Germline CDR1 reads MGHDK; CDR2 reads SYGVNS. Based on the CDR3 plus reference TRBV25-1 and TRBJ2-2, the full variable domain is EADIYQTPRYLVIGTGKKITLECSQTMGHDKMYWYQQDPGMELHLIHYSYGVNSTEKGDLSSESTVSRIRTEHFPLTLESARPSHTSQYLCASSSPGLAGASGKLFFGEGSRLTVL.

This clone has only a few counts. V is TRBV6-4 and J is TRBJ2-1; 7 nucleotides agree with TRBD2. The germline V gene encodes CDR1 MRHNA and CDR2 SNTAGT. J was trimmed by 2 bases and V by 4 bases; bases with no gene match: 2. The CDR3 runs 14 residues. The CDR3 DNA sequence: TGTGCCAGCAGTGCAAGCGGGACCTACAATGAGCAGTTCTTC. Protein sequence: CASSASGTYNEQFF.